This TCR beta chain stems from a study of response to subunit inactivated influenza vaccine. TCRdb recomputed calls from the RT-PCR reads with MiXCR, one row per CDR3 protein. This table has under 800,000 distinct CDR3 sequences, roughly 14% appearing once. Germline V CDR1 and CDR2: LNHNV, YYDKDF (reference sequence). The length of the CDR3 is 18 residues. Trimming at V came to 0 bases and at J to 2 bases, leaving 9 bases not matched to a gene. The TCR originated in a man in his fifties who received an inactivated influenza vaccine. Sequencing was performed on PBMCs from blood, taken roughly 15 days before vaccination. J is TRBJ2-3 and V is TRBV15; 9 bases match TRBD2. As DNA, the CDR3 is TGTGCCACCAGCAGAGATCTTAAGCGGGGGGTTCTCACAGATACGCAGTATTTT. This encodes CATSRDLKRGVLTDTQYF.